The entry below gives a single T cell receptor (beta chain) sequence along with its context. The antigen is unknown. Gene names refer to mouse genes. The read ends 4 residues shy of where the CDR3 ends; the end is completed using the germline J gene. This CDR3 is also generated by other DNA sequences in the sample. V lost 5 bases to trimming and J lost 2 bases; unmatched junction nucleotides: 2. The CDR3 is 13 amino acids. Germline V gene sequence: CDR1 FNHDT, CDR2 SITEND (reference sequence). Isolated RNA was reverse transcribed into cDNA used as the sequencing template. Some clones are missing from TCRdb's copy, which holds only in-frame ones; the method was immunoSEQ multiplex PCR. The table lists 250,000 or so clones, no singletons, with more than 0.95% in the top ten. After pooling, cutaneous lymph node cells were sorted with CD4, CD8alpha, NKG2D, NKG2ACE and other markers. This sample stems from a study of CD8+ T cells in alopecia areata. Overall study: Donors of skin were C3H/HeJ mice aged 6-12 months with spontaneous alopecia, and recipients were roughly 7-11-week-old female C3H/HeJ mice. The study, taken as a whole, reports: Patients displayed less clarity in TCR sharing than mice, a finding possibly related to HLA. Scalp sequencing captures resident alphabeta T cells of normal skin too. More clonal than normal scalp was lesional scalp, particularly alopecia totalis/universalis.

The sequence was obtained from a C3H/HeJ mouse with alopecia areata. The MHC haplotype of this mouse line is H2-k. Sequenced input: CD4+ T cells sorted from a lymph node. The chain uses TRBV19 and TRBJ2-5, with TRBD1 matching 7 bases. The covered CDR3 bases are TGTGCCAGCAGCAGGGACAGCCAAGAC. It codes for CASSRDSQD. The CDR3 as a whole reads CASSRDSQDTQYF.